Listed here are 15 T cell receptor beta chains from one sample, sequenced in a study of blood T cell repertoires in COVID-19. Here immunoSEQ multiplex PCR was the method, and the copy in TCRdb shows in-frame clones only, minus some. The sample holds 90,000 to 150,000 clones, roughly 83% seen once. Sequencing was done on a sample of peripheral blood. These receptor sequences come from a woman older than 75 with acute or convalescent COVID-19.

This clone was detected a few times. This sequence joins TRBV6-6 and TRBJ1-6, with TRBD1 matching over 8 bases. The CDR3 consists of 14 residues. J was trimmed by 9 bases and V by 6 bases; bases with no gene match: 7. Germline CDR1 MNHNY, CDR2 SVGAGI (reference sequence). DNA for the CDR3: TGTGCCAGCAGGCCAGACAGGGGAATTTCACCCCTCCACTTT. It yields the protein CASRPDRGISPLHF.

This clone came up a few times. The rearrangement joins TRBV30 to TRBJ1-2, with D unresolved. Germline CDR1 is GTSNPN and CDR2 is SVGIG (reference sequence). This CDR3 spans 13 amino acids. Trimming stripped 3 bases from V and 3 bases from J, with 11 bases between. The DNA for the CDR3 is TGTGCCTGGAGCCCCGGTATGGACTATGGCTACACCTTC. It codes for CAWSPGMDYGYTF. Combining the CDR3 with reference TRBV30 and TRBJ1-2 gives the whole variable domain SQTIHQWPATLVQPVGSPLSLECTVEGTSNPNLYWYRQAAGRGLQLLFYSVGIGQISSEVPQNLSASRPQDRQFILSSKKLLLSDSGFYLCAWSPGMDYGYTFGSGTRLTVV.

The gene calls are TRBV19 and TRBJ1-1; no definite D call. This CDR3 region has 14 residues. V was shortened by 3 bases and J by 4 bases, with 12 bases between the two germline ends. CDR1 is LNHDA and CDR2 is SQIVND in the germline V gene (reference sequence). CDR3 sequence: CASSISAGFTEAFF. CDR3 bases: TGTGCCAGTAGTATTAGCGCGGGTTTCACTGAAGCTTTCTTT. The whole variable domain, remainder taken from reference TRBV19 and TRBJ1-1, is DGGITQSPKYLFRKEGQNVTLSCEQNLNHDAMYWYRQDPGQGLRLIYYSQIVNDFQKGDIAEGYSVSREKKESFPLTVTSAQKNPTAFYLCASSISAGFTEAFFGQGTRLTVV.

V is TRBV7-3 and J is TRBJ2-3; no reliable D call. Germline V CDR1 and CDR2: SGHTA, FQGTGA. The CDR3 runs 14 residues. V lost 2 bases to trimming and J lost 4 bases, with 10 bases between them. Written as DNA, the CDR3 is TGTGCCAGCAGCTTATCGGCGGTTTCAGATACGCAGTATTTT. Translation: CASSLSAVSDTQYF.

The V gene is TRBV11-3, the J gene TRBJ2-1; 7 positions agree with TRBD2. Germline V gives CDR1 SGHNT, CDR2 YENEEA. Trimming at V came to 2 bases and at J to 7 bases, leaving 8 bases not matched to a gene. The CDR3 is 15 residues long. The CDR3 here is CASSLSQGGRNEQFF. CDR3 in DNA: TGTGCCAGCAGCTTAAGCCAGGGAGGGAGGAATGAGCAGTTCTTC.

The genes are TRBV7-2 and TRBJ2-1; 9 nucleotides match TRBD1. Germline loops: CDR1 SGHTA, CDR2 FQGNSA. The CDR3 contains 13 residues. Trimming took 1 base from V and 15 from J; bases not matched to a gene: 7. The CDR3 sequence is CASSLVGDREVFF. CDR3 DNA sequence: TGTGCCAGCAGCTTAGTCGGGGACAGGGAGGTGTTCTTC.

This clone was observed a single time. V is TRBV2 and J is TRBJ1-6; unclear D gene. Trimming removed 0 bases from V and 7 bases from J, with 7 bases in between. The CDR3 covers 14 residues. Germline CDR1 reads SNHLY; CDR2 reads FYNNEI. CDR3 in amino acids: CASSEARSNSPLHF. The CDR3 DNA follows: TGTGCCAGCAGTGAAGCGCGGTCAAATTCACCCCTCCACTTT. The whole variable domain, filled in from reference TRBV2 and TRBJ1-6, reads EPEVTQTPSHQVTQMGQEVILRCVPISNHLYFYWYRQILGQKVEFLVSFYNNEISEKSEIFDDQFSVERPDGSNFTLKIRSTKLEDSAMYFCASSEARSNSPLHFGNGTRLTVT.

This clone came up a few times. V usage is TRBV29-1 and J usage is TRBJ2-1, with D uncertain. There are 13 residues in the CDR3. V was pared by 6 bases and J by 5 bases, with 14 bases between. Germline V CDR1 and CDR2: SQVTM, ANQGSEA. CDR3 in amino acids: CSVRSGWDNEQFF. Here the CDR3 DNA reads TGCAGCGTGAGGTCCGGATGGGACAATGAGCAGTTCTTC.

V gene TRBV11-2 combines with J gene TRBJ2-7; maybe TRBD2 (5 bases). Per the germline V gene, CDR1 is SGHAT and CDR2 is FQNNGV. V was pared by 2 bases and J by 2 bases, with 13 bases between. The CDR3 extends over 15 amino acids. The CDR3 region has the DNA TGTGCCAGCAGCTTATTGAGCGGAGGAGCCTACGAGCAGTACTTC. Amino acids: CASSLLSGGAYEQYF.

The chain employs TRBV20-1 and TRBJ2-1, with TRBD2 matching 8 bases. Germline-derived CDR1 and CDR2 are DFQATT and SNEGSKA (reference sequence). V was clipped by 3 bases and J by 7 bases; unmatched bases: 11. The CDR3 spans 15 residues. The CDR3 sequence: CSASTAGGEVNEQFF. DNA for the CDR3: TGCAGTGCTAGTACGGCGGGGGGTGAGGTTAATGAGCAGTTCTTC.

The V gene is TRBV5-6, the J gene TRBJ1-5; 10 nucleotides line up with TRBD1. Germline CDR1 SGHDT, CDR2 YYEEEE. This CDR3 contains 14 residues. The J segment lost 8 bases and the V segment lost 4 bases, leaving 6 bases of the junction unmatched. The CDR3: CASSLGDRGEPQHF. The CDR3 DNA sequence: TGTGCCAGCAGCCTGGGGGACAGGGGTGAGCCCCAGCATTTT.

The chain links TRBV7-2 to TRBJ1-1; 7 bases agree with TRBD1. Trimming at V came to 2 bases and at J to 4 bases, leaving 7 bases not matched to a gene. The V gene's germline CDR1 is SGHTA and CDR2 FQGNSA. The CDR3 is made up of 15 amino acids. This CDR3 reads CASSLQSGGSTEAFF. CDR3 in DNA: TGTGCCAGCAGCTTACAATCAGGGGGTAGCACTGAAGCTTTCTTT.

The V and J genes are TRBV28 and TRBJ2-7; 11 bases are shared with TRBD2. The V gene end was trimmed by 6 bases and the J gene end by 4 bases; junction bases not matched to a gene: 11. The CDR3 length is 16 residues. Germline V lookup: CDR1 MDHEN, CDR2 SYDVKM. The CDR3 reads CASRPTSGNVNYEQYF. In nucleotides, the CDR3 is TGTGCCAGCAGACCGACTAGCGGGAACGTAAATTACGAGCAGTACTTC.

The chain employs TRBV24-1 and TRBJ2-2; 8 bases map to TRBD2. V trimming: 4 bases; J trimming: 0 bases; junction bases outside the gene matches: 6. This CDR3 spans 17 amino acids. Germline V gene lookup returns CDR1 KGHDR and CDR2 SFDVKD. CDR3 sequence: CATSDPTSGANTGELFF. The DNA of the CDR3 is TGTGCCACCAGTGACCCCACTAGCGGCGCGAACACCGGGGAGCTGTTTTTT.

The rearrangement joins TRBV21-1 to TRBJ1-1; TRBD1, the table's D call, lacks a check against the DNA. TRBV21-1 is tagged as a pseudogene. The CDR3 is 15 residues long. CDR3 amino acids: CASSSETGRCTEAFF. The DNA of the CDR3 is TGTGCCAGCAGCAGCGAGACAGGGCGATGCACTGAAGCTTTCTTT.